Listed below are T cell receptor beta chains from one sample, sequenced in a study of shared clonotypes between healthy human individuals. Libraries were prepared by immunoSEQ multiplex PCR; TCRdb keeps only in-frame clonotypes and omits some of them. The sample records a few hundred thousand clones, around 87% being singletons. The specimen was memory CD8+ T cells sorted from blood. The receptors derive from a man aged 18-30 years in good health. Both conserved end residues are part of each CDR3. The D gene is left open where the match is weak. The listing skips clone size in some rows; elsewhere it reads once, few, many or a size class.

size	D	V	J	CDR3	DNA
-	-	TRBV6-5	TRBJ2-7	CASSLRGPGYEQYF	TGTGCCAGCAGTCTTCGGGGACCTGGGTACGAGCAGTACTTC
-	TRBD1	TRBV28	TRBJ1-4	CASGQGTNEKLFF	TGTGCCAGCGGACAGGGAACTAATGAAAAACTGTTTTTT
-	-	TRBV10-3	TRBJ1-4	CAIKVREKLFF	TGTGCCATCAAGGTACGAGAAAAACTGTTTTTT
-	-	TRBV4-1	TRBJ2-2	CASSQEQAQVEELFF	TGCGCCAGCAGCCAAGAACAGGCCCAGGTGGAGGAGCTGTTTTTT
-	TRBD2	TRBV7-9	TRBJ2-7	CASSLQTSASYEQYF	TGTGCCAGCAGCCTACAGACTAGCGCCTCCTACGAGCAGTACTTC
-	-	TRBV9	TRBJ2-2	CASSGSGDFNTGELFF	TGTGCCAGCAGCGGGTCCGGGGACTTTAACACCGGGGAGCTGTTTTTT
few	-	TRBV9	TRBJ2-3	CASSVYAQYF	TGTGCCAGCAGCGTATATGCGCAGTATTTT
once	-	TRBV5-1	TRBJ1-1	CASSLKRPNTEAFF	TGCGCCAGCAGCTTGAAACGTCCGAACACTGAAGCTTTCTTT
-	-	TRBV7-8	TRBJ2-2	CASSFPMREPTGELFF	TGTGCCAGCAGTTTTCCTATGAGGGAACCCACCGGGGAGCTGTTTTTT
-	-	TRBV28	TRBJ1-3	CASNPGTTKGRNTIYF	TGTGCCAGCAATCCCGGGACAACTAAGGGGAGAAACACCATATATTTT
many	TRBD1	TRBV7-2	TRBJ2-7	CASSPSGTGTYEQYF	TGTGCCAGCAGCCCATCTGGGACAGGGACCTACGAGCAGTACTTC
-	-	TRBV29-1	TRBJ1-2	CSVDRGEGYGYTF	TGCAGCGTTGACAGGGGCGAGGGTTATGGCTACACCTTC
-	-	TRBV11-2	TRBJ1-4	CASSLDLWTANEKLFF	TGTGCCAGCAGCTTAGATTTATGGACAGCTAATGAAAAACTGTTTTTT
-	-	TRBV11-2	TRBJ2-7	CASSSLTGPRHEQYF	TGTGCCAGCAGCTCACTGACAGGCCCCAGGCACGAGCAGTACTTC
-	TRBD2	TRBV2	TRBJ2-3	CASGLAGPKDTQYF	TGTGCCAGCGGTCTAGCGGGGCCCAAAGATACGCAGTATTTT
-	-	TRBV2	TRBJ2-1	CASKEQGNEQFF	TGTGCCAGCAAGGAGCAGGGCAATGAGCAGTTCTTC
-	TRBD2	TRBV11-2	TRBJ2-1	CASSLDSILAGGLNEQFF	TGTGCCAGCAGCTTAGATAGTATTTTGGCGGGGGGGCTAAATGAGCAGTTCTTC
-	-	TRBV28	TRBJ1-4	CASSSLLGARKTNEKLFF	TGTGCCAGCAGTTCCCTACTAGGGGCCAGGAAAACTAATGAAAAACTGTTTTTT
-	TRBD2	TRBV4-1	TRBJ2-7	CASSPGTSGYEQYF	TGCGCCAGCAGCCCCGGGACTAGCGGCTACGAGCAGTACTTC
-	-	TRBV29-1	TRBJ1-5	CSVGSGDSNQPQHF	TGCAGCGTGGGATCAGGAGATAGCAATCAGCCCCAGCATTTT
once	TRBD1	TRBV27	TRBJ1-2	CASSLWGQGDTYGYTF	TGTGCCAGCAGTTTATGGGGACAGGGGGATACCTATGGCTACACCTTC
few	TRBD2	TRBV9	TRBJ2-7	CASSEGTSGIFDEQYF	TGTGCCAGCAGCGAAGGGACTAGCGGGATTTTCGACGAGCAGTACTTC
once	TRBD1	TRBV28	TRBJ1-1	CASSFRGVMNTEAFF	TGTGCCAGCAGTTTCAGGGGGGTTATGAACACTGAAGCTTTCTTT